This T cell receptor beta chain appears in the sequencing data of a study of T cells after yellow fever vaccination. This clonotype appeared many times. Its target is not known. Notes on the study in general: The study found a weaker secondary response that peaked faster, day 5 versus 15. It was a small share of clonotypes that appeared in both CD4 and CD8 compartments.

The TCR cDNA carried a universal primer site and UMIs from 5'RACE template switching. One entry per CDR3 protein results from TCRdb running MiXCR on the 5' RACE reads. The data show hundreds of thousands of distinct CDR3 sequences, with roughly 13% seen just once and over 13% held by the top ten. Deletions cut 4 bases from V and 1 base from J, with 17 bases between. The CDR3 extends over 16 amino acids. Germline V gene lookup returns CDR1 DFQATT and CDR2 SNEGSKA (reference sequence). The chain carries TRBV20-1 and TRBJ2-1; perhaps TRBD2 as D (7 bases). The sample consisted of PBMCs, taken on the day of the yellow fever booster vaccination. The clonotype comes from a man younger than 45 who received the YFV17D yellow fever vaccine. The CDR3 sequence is CSATFWEGVSYNEQFF. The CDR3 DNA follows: TGCAGTGCTACGTTTTGGGAGGGGGTGTCCTACAATGAGCAGTTCTTC.